This note documents a single T cell receptor (beta chain) sequence. The sample belongs to a study of T cell changes during pregnancy in multiple sclerosis. Profiled with immunoSEQ multiplex PCR; TCRdb holds only in-frame clones, not every one. Counted here are 70,000 to 80,000 clones, around 94% occurring once; the ten biggest clones make up about 0.5%. CDR3 length: 16 residues. Per the germline V gene, CDR1 is SGHRS and CDR2 is YFSETQ. V was clipped by 4 bases and J by 1 base; unmatched bases: 10. The source of this sequence is a female donor with multiple sclerosis, enrolled in a pregnancy study. The J gene is TRBJ2-7, the V gene TRBV5-1, with TRBD1 matching 8 bases. Specimen: peripheral blood, collected in the third trimester of pregnancy. This CDR3 is CASSLQGTGVSYEQYF. In DNA, the CDR3 is TGCGCCAGCAGCCTTCAAGGGACAGGTGTTTCCTACGAGCAGTACTTC.